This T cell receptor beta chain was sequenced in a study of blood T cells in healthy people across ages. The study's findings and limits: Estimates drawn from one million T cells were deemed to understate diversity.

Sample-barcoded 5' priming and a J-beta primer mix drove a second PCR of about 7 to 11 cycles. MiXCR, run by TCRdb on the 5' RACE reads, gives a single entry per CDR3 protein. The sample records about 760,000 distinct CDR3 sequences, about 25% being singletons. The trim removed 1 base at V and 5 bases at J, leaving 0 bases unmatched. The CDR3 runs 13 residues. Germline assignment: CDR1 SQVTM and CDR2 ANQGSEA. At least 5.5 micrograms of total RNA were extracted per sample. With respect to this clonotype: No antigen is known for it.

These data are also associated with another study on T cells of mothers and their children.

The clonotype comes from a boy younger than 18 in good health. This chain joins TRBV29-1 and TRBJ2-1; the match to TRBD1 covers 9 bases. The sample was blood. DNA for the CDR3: TGCAGCGTTGAAGGGGACAGGGACAATGAGCAGTTCTTC. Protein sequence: CSVEGDRDNEQFF.